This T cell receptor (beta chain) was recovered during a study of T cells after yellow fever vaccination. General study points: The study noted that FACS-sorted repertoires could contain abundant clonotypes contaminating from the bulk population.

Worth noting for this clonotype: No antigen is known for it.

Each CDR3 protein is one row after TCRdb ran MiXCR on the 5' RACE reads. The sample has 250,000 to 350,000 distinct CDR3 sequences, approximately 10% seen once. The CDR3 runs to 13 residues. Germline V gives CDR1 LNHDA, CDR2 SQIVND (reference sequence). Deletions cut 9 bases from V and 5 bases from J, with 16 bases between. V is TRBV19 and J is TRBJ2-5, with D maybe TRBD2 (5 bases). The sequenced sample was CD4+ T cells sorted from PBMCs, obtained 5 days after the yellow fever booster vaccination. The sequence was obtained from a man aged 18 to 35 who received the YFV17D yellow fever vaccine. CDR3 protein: CASGSTSSETQYF. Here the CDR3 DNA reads TGTGCCAGCGGAAGCACTAGTTCGGAGACCCAGTACTTC.